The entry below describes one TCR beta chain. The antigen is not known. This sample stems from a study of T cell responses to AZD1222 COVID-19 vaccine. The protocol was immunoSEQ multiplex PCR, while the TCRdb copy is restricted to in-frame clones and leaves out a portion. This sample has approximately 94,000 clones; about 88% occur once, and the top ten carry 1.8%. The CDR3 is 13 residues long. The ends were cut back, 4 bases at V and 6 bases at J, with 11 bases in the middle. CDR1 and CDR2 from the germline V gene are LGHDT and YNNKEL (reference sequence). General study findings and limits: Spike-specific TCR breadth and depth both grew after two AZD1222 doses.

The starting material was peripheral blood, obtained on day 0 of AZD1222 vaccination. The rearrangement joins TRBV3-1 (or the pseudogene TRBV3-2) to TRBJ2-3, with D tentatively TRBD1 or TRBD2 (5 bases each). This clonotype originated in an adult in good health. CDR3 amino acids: CASSPPGTDTQYF. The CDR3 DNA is TGTGCCAGCAGCCCTCCTGGGACGGATACGCAGTATTTT.